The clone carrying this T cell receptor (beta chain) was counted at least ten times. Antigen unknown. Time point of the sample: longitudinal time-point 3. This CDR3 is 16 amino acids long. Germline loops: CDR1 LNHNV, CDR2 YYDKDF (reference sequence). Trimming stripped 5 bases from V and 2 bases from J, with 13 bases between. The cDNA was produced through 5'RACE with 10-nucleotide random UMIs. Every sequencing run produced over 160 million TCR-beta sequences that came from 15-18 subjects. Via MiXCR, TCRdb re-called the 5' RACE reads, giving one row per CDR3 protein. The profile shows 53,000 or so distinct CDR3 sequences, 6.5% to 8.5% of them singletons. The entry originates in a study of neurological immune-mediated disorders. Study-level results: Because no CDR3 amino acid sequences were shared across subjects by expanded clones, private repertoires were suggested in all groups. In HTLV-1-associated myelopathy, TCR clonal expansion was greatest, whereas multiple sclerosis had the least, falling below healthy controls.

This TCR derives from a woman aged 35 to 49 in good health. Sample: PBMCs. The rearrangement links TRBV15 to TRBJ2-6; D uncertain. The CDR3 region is CATSPTGDPGANVLTF. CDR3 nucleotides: TGTGCCACCAGCCCGACCGGAGACCCTGGGGCCAACGTCCTGACTTTC. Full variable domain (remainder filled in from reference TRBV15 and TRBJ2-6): DAMVIQNPRYQVTQFGKPVTLSCSQTLNHNVMYWYQQKSSQAPKLLFHYYDKDFNNEADTPDNFQSRRPNTSFCFLDIRSPGLGDTAMYLCATSPTGDPGANVLTFGAGSRLTVL.